These T cell receptor beta chains were read from a single sample in a study of radiation and T cells in renal cell carcinoma. Method: immunoSEQ multiplex PCR; TCRdb's copy keeps in-frame clones and lacks some. The data contain roughly 120,000 clones, approximately 75% of them singletons. The sample was blood, taken from a patient whose treatment included radiotherapy and nephrectomy. The receptor set was obtained from a woman in her sixties or seventies with renal cell carcinoma. The conserved cysteine and the conserved F or W are not part of the CDR3 here. Clone sizes are given selectively: once, few, many, or a class where the clone is expanded.

V gene | clone size | CDR3 protein
TRBV7-6 | few | ASSLEQPYEQY
TRBV6-5 | NA | ASATGSMNTEAF
TRBV28 | NA | ASSPPSTDTQY
TRBV18 | few | ASSPSRTGNTEAF
TRBV15 | once | ATSRGESGVQETQY
TRBV7-9 | NA | ASSLERTNTEAF
TRBV19 | once | ASSIPGGTGELF
TRBV6-5 | NA | ASSSPRVSGANVLT
TRBV11-2 | NA | ASSLGEVPGT
TRBV29-1 | NA | SVVRETQY
TRBV18 | NA | ASSPPGGNEQF
TRBV7-6 | NA | ASSLGGRGDEQF
TRBV7-2 | NA | ASSLAPGGAGEKLF
TRBV7-2 | few | ASTMGGWETEAF
TRBV29-1 | NA | SVESGRTQY
TRBV10-1 | once | ASSSTGGEQF
TRBV7-6 | NA | ASSLGRVGTEAF
TRBV7-2 | NA | ASSLATDTQY
TRBV7-9 | NA | ASSLGRDYNEQF
TRBV5-6 | NA | ASSLGLGNEQF
TRBV9 | few | ASSVDRGMSSPLH
TRBV29-1 | NA | SVEDSVGWSGYT
TRBV13 | NA | ASSEDRNQETQY
TRBV9 | NA | ASSGADTQY
TRBV5-6 | NA | ASSSGPLLT
TRBV29-1 | few | SVEAGGIEAF
TRBV5-1 | NA | ASSWRDVGTYEQY
TRBV5-1 | NA | ASSLATKGEAF
TRBV19 | NA | ASSIIRGDTEAF
TRBV6-5 | NA | ASSPNWGGYEQY
TRBV5-1 | NA | ASSFGGNEKLF
TRBV2 | NA | ASSVRGGSSGNTIY
TRBV5-1 | once | ASSLAGHNSPLH
TRBV6-1 | NA | ASSEAHGTPEAF
TRBV5-1 | NA | ASTGGGATSLSGANVLT
TRBV19 | NA | ASRGLGVTEAF
TRBV28 | NA | ASSQEPGQGINYGYT
TRBV4-1 | once | ASSQEGRGGTEAF
TRBV5-1 | once | ASSHGTDTQY
TRBV9 | NA | ASSPLGQVEYEQY
TRBV2 | NA | ASSEGFGGETQY
TRBV10-3 | NA | AISDVAVLPEQY
TRBV10-3 | NA | AIGGQDPNQPQH
TRBV7-9 | NA | ASSDPRGGAPTNEKLF
TRBV29-1 | NA | SVEPGGTEAF
TRBV7-9 | NA | ASSLARGMNTEAF